Sequencing of this TCR beta chain was carried out in a study of Tregs in tolerant kidney transplant recipients. Using immunoSEQ multiplex PCR, the repertoire was profiled, and TCRdb retains in-frame clones only, with some absent. This table has tens of thousands of clones, about 98% appearing once. Trimming removed 0 bases from V and 5 bases from J, with 7 bases in between. Germline V lookup: CDR1 MGHRA, CDR2 YSYEKL. This CDR3 spans 13 amino acids. V gene TRBV4-1 combines with J gene TRBJ1-2; possibly TRBD1 for D (6 bases). The TCR was taken from a human donor who received a combined kidney and bone marrow transplant. The sequencing used Tregs from blood, collected before the transplant. The CDR3 DNA reads as TGCGCCAGCAGCCAAGATCAGGGGTATGGCTACACCTTC. This sequence encodes CASSQDQGYGYTF.